This T cell receptor beta chain came from a study of blood T cell repertoires in COVID-19. Turning to the study itself: Samples taken during acute and convalescent COVID-19 were collected in the United States, Italy and Spain. The cDNA or gDNA used as material had been derived from T cells, B-cell-depleted T cells, or PBMCs.

The germline V gene has CDR1 SGHTA and CDR2 FQGNSA. The CDR3 totals 18 residues. With 3 bases clipped from V and 0 bases from J, the junction kept 11 bases outside the gene matches. TCRdb keeps only in-frame clones here, not all; method: immunoSEQ multiplex PCR. The table has some 200,000 clones, 70% to 90% seen once. Sample: peripheral blood. V and J are TRBV7-2 and TRBJ1-3, with TRBD1 identical over 7 bases. The sequence derives from an elderly woman in a cohort sampled during active or convalescent COVID-19. CDR3 amino acids: CASSFESWDSYSGNTIYF. CDR3 DNA sequence: TGTGCCAGCAGCTTTGAATCCTGGGACAGCTACTCTGGAAACACCATATATTTT.